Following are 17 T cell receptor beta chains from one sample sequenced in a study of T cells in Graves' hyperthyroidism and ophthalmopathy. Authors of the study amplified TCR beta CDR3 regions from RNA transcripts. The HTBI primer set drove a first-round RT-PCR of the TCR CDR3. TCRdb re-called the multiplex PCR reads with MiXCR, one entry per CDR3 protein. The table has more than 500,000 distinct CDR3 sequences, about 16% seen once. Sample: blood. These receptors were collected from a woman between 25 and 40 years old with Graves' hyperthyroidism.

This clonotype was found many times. The CDR3 nucleotides read TGTGCCAGCAGTTACGCGGGCGGGGAGCTGTTTTTT. It is translated as CASSYAGGELFF. This chain links TRBV27 with TRBJ2-2; D is perhaps TRBD2 (5 bases). Trimming stripped 4 bases from V and 7 bases from J, with 7 bases between. From germline, CDR1 is MNHEY and CDR2 SMNVEV (reference sequence). This CDR3 is built from 12 residues.

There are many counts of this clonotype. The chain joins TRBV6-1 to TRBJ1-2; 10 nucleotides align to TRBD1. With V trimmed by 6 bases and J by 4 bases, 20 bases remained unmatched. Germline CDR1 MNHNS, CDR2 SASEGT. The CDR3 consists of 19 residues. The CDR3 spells CASRPPSGTGAILPYGYTF. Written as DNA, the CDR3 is TGTGCCAGCAGGCCACCCTCCGGGACAGGGGCAATCCTTCCCTATGGCTACACCTTC.

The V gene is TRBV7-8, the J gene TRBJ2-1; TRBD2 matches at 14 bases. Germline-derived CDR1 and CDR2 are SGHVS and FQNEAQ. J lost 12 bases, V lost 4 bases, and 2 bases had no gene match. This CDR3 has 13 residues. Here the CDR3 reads CASSWTSGRRQFF. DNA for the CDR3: TGTGCCAGCAGCTGGACTAGCGGGAGGCGGCAGTTCTTC.

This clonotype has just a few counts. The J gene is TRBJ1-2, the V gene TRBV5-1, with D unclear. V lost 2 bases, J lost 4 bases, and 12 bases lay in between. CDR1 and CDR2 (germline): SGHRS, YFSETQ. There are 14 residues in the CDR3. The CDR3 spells CASSFDPSGYGYTF. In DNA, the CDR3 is TGCGCCAGCAGCTTCGACCCATCCGGCTATGGCTACACCTTC. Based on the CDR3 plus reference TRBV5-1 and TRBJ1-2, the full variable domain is KAGVTQTPRYLIKTRGQQVTLSCSPISGHRSVSWYQQTPGQGLQFLFEYFSETQRNKGNFPGRFSGRQFSNSRSEMNVSTLELGDSALYLCASSFDPSGYGYTFGSGTRLTVV.

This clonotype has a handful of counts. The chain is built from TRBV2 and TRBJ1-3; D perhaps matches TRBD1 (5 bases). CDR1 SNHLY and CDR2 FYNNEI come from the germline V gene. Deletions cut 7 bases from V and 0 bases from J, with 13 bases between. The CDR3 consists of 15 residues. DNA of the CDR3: TGTGCCAGCACCGAGGGGACGGTCTCTGGAAACACCATATATTTT. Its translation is CASTEGTVSGNTIYF.

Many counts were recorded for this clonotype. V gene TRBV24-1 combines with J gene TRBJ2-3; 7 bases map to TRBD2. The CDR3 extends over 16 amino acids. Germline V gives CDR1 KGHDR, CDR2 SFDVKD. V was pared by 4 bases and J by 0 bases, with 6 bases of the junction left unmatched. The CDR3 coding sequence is TGTGCCACCAGTGAACGGAGCGGGAAAAGCACAGATACGCAGTATTTT. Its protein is CATSERSGKSTDTQYF.

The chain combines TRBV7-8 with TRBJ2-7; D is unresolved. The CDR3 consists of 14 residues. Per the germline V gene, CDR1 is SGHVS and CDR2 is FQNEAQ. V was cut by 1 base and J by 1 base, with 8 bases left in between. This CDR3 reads CASSLVVLSYEQYF. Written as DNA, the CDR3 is TGTGCCAGCAGCTTAGTCGTCCTTTCCTACGAGCAGTACTTC.

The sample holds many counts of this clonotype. In DNA form, the CDR3 reads TGTGCCTGGAGTGTATCGTGGGATATGGGAAACACCATATATTTT. Encoded protein: CAWSVSWDMGNTIYF. The J gene is TRBJ1-3, the V gene TRBV30; D is undetermined. The length of the CDR3 is 15 residues. Germline values: CDR1 GTSNPN, CDR2 SVGIG (reference sequence). Between the trimmed V and J ends, which lost 0 bases and 4 bases, there was a span of 13 bases.

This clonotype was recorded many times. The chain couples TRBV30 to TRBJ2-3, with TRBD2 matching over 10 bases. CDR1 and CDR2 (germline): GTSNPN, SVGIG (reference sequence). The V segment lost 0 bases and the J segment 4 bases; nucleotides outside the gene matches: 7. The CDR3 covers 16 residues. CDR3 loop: CAWSVRLAGAADTQYF. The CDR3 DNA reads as TGTGCCTGGAGTGTACGGCTAGCGGGAGCTGCAGATACGCAGTATTTT.

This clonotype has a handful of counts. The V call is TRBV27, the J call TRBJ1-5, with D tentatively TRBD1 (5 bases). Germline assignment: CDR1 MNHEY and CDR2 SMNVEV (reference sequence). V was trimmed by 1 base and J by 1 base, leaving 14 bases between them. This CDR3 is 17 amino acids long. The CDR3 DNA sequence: TGTGCCAGCAGTTTATTAGCCCCGGGGGTAAGCAATCAGCCCCAGCATTTT. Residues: CASSLLAPGVSNQPQHF.

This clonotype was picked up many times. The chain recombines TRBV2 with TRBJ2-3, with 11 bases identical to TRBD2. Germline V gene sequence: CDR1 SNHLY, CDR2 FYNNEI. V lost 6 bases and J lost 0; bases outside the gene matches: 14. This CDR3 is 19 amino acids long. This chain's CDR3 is CASRGTGTSGDSSTDTQYF. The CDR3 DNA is TGTGCCAGCAGGGGGACCGGGACTAGCGGCGACTCTAGCACAGATACGCAGTATTTT.

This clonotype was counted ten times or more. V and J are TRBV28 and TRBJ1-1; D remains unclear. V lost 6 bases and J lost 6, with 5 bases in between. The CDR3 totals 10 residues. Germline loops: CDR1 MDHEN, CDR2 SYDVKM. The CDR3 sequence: CASSTAEAFF. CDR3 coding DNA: TGTGCCAGCAGCACCGCTGAAGCTTTCTTT.

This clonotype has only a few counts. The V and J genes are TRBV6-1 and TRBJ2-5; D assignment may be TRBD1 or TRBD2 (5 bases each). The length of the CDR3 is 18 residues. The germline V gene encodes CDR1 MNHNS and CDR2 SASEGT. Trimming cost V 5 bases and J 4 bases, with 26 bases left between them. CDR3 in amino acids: CASSMTTGLVGAGETQYF. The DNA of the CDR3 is TGTGCCAGCAGTATGACTACCGGGCTAGTCGGGGCCGGAGAGACCCAGTACTTC.

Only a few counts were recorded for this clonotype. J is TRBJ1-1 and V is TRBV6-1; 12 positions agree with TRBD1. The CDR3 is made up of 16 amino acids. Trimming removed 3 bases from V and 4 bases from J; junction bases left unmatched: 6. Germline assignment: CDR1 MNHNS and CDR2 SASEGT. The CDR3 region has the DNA TGTGCCAGCAGTGATGGGACAGGGGGCAGGGGCACTGAAGCTTTCTTT. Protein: CASSDGTGGRGTEAFF.

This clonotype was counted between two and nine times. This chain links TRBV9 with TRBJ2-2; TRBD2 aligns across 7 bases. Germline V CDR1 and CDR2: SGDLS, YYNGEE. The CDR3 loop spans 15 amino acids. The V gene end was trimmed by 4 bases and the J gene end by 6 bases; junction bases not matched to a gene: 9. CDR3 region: CASSTRTRRAGELFF. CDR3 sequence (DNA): TGTGCCAGCAGCACTCGGACTAGGAGGGCCGGGGAGCTGTTTTTT. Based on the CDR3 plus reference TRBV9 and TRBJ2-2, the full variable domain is DSGVTQTPKHLITATGQRVTLRCSPRSGDLSVYWYQQSLDQGLQFLIQYYNGEERAKGNILERFSAQQFPDLHSELNLSSLELGDSALYFCASSTRTRRAGELFFGEGSRLTVL.

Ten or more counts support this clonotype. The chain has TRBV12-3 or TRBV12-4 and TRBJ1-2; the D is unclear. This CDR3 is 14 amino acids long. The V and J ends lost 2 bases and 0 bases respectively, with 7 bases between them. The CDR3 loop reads CASSLNPANYGYTF. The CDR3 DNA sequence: TGTGCCAGCAGTTTAAACCCAGCTAACTATGGCTACACCTTC.

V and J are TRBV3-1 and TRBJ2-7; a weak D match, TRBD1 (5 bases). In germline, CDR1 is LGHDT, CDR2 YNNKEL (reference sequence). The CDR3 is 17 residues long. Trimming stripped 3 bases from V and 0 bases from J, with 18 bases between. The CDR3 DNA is TGTGCCAGCAGCCAGGGGCAATACAGGTCTCGCTCCTACGAGCAGTACTTC. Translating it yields CASSQGQYRSRSYEQYF.